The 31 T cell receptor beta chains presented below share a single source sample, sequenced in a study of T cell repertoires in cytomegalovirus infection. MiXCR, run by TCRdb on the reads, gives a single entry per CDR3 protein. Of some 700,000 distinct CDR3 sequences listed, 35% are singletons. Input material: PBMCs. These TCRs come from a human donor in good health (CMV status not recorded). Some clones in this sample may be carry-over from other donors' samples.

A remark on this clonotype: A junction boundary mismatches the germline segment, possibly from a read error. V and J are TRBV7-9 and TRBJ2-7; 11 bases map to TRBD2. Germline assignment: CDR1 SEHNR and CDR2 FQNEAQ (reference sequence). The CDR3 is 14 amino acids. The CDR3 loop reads CASILTSGSNEQYF. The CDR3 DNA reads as TGTGCCAGCATCTTAACTAGCGGGAGTAACGAGCAGTACTTC. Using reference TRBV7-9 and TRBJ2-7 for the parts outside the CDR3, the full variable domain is DTGVSQNPRHKITKRGQNVTFRCDPISEHNRLYWYRQTLGQGPEFLTYFQNEAQLEKSRLLSDRFSAERPKGSFSTLEIQRTEQGDSAMYLCASILTSGSNEQYFGPGTRLTVT.

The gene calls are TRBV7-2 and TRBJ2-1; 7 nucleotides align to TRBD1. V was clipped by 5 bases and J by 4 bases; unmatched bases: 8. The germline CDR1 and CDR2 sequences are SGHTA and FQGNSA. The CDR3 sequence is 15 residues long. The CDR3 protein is CASSRDRTAYNEQFF. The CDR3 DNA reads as TGTGCCAGCAGCCGGGACAGAACGGCTTACAATGAGCAGTTCTTC.

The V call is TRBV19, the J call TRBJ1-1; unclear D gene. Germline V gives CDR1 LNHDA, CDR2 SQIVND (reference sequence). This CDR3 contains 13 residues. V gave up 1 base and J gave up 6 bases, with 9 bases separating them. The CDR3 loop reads CASSIAHRAEAFF. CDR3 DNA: TGTGCCAGTAGTATAGCACACCGTGCTGAAGCTTTCTTT. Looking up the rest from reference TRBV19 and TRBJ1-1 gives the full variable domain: DGGITQSPKYLFRKEGQNVTLSCEQNLNHDAMYWYRQDPGQGLRLIYYSQIVNDFQKGDIAEGYSVSREKKESFPLTVTSAQKNPTAFYLCASSIAHRAEAFFGQGTRLTVV.

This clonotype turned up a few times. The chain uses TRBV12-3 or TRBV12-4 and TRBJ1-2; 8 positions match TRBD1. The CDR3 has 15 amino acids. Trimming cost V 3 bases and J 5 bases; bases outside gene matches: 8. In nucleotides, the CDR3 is TGTGCCAGCAGTTTGGCAGGGGGCGAAGTGTATGGCTACACCTTC. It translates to CASSLAGGEVYGYTF.

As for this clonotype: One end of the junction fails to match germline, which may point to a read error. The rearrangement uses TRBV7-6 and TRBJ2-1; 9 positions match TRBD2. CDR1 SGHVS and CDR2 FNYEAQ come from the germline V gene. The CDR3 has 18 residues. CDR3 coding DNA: TGTGCCAGCAGCTTAGGGGGGGGAGCGGGAGGACCCTACAATGATCAGTTCTTC. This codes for CASSLGGGAGGPYNDQFF.

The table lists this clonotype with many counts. CDR3 sequence: CASSLVSPGARNTGELFF. CDR3 nucleotide sequence: TGTGCCAGCAGCTTAGTATCGCCCGGAGCTCGGAACACCGGGGAGCTGTTTTTT. The rearrangement joins TRBV7-2 to TRBJ2-2; D gene unclear. V lost 1 base and J lost 1, with 16 bases in between. The CDR3 is 18 amino acids. The germline gives CDR1 SGHTA, CDR2 FQGNSA. Looking up the rest from reference TRBV7-2 and TRBJ2-2 gives the full variable domain: GAGVSQSPSNKVTEKGKDVELRCDPISGHTALYWYRQSLGQGLEFLIYFQGNSAPDKSGLPSDRFSAERTGGSVSTLTIQRTQQEDSAVYLCASSLVSPGARNTGELFFGEGSRLTVL.

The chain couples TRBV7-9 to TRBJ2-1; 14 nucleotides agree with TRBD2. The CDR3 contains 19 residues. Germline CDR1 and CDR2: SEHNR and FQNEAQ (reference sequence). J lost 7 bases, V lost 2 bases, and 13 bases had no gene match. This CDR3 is CASSLRLAGGKLSGNEQFF. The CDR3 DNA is TGTGCCAGCAGCTTAAGACTAGCGGGAGGGAAGCTGTCGGGGAATGAGCAGTTCTTC.

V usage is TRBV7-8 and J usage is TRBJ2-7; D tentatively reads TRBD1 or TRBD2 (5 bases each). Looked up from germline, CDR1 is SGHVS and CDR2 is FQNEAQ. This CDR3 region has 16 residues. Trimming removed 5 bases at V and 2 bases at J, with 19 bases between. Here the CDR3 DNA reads TGTGCCAGCAGCCTAGGGGCCGGGGTAACGGCCTACGAGCAGTACTTC. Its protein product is CASSLGAGVTAYEQYF.

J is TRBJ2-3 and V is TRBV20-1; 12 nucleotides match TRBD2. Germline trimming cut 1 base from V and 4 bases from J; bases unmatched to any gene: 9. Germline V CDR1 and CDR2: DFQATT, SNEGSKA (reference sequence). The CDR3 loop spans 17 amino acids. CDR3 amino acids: CSARVPSGRASPDTQYF. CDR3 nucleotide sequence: TGCAGTGCTAGAGTCCCTAGCGGGAGGGCCTCGCCAGATACGCAGTATTTT.

CDR3 bases: TGTGCCAGCGGACAGTCTAGCGGGAGAACAGATACGCAGTATTTT. Translation gives CASGQSSGRTDTQYF. The genes are TRBV28 and TRBJ2-3; 10 nucleotides line up with TRBD2. From germline, CDR1 is MDHEN and CDR2 SYDVKM. CDR3 length: 15 residues. With V trimmed by 8 bases and J by 3 bases, 8 bases remained unmatched.

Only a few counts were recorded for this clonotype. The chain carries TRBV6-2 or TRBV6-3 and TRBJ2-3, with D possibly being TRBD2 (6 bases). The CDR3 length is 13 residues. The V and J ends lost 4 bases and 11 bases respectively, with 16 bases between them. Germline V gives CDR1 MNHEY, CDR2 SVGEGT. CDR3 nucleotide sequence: TGTGCCAGCAGTTTACTAGGAGGGATACAGCAGTATTTT. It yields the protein CASSLLGGIQQYF.

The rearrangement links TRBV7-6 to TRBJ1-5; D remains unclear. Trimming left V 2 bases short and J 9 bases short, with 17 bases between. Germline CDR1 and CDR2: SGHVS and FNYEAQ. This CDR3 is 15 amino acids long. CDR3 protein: CASSLWVGLEAPQHF. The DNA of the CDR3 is TGTGCCAGCAGCTTATGGGTGGGCCTCGAAGCGCCCCAGCATTTT.

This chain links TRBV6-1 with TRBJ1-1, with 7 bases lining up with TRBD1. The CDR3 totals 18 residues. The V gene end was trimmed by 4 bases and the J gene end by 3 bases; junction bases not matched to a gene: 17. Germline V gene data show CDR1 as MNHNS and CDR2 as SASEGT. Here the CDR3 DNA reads TGTGCCAGCAGTGGATTGACAGGGATTTTGAGTACGGACACTGAAGCTTTCTTT. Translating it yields CASSGLTGILSTDTEAFF.

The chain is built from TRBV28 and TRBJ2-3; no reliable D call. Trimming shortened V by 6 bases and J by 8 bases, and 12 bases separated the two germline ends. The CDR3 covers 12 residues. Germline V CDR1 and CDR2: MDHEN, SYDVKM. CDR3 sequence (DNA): TGTGCCAGCAGCCAATCTCTCGGTACGCAGTATTTT. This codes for CASSQSLGTQYF.

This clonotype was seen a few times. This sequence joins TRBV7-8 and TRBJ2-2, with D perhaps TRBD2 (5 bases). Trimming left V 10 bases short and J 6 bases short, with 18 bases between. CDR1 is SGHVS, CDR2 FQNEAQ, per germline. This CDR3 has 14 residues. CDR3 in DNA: TGTGCCACCGCCCGCATTACCGGGGCCGGGGAGCTGTTTTTT. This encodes CATARITGAGELFF.

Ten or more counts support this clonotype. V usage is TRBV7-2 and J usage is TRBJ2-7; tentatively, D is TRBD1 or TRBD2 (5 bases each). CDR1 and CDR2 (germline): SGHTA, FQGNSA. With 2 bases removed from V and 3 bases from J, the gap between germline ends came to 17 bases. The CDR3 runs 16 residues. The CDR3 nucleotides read TGTGCCAGCAGCTTAAAGGGGCAGGGAGTCGTCTACGAGCAGTACTTC. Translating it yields CASSLKGQGVVYEQYF.

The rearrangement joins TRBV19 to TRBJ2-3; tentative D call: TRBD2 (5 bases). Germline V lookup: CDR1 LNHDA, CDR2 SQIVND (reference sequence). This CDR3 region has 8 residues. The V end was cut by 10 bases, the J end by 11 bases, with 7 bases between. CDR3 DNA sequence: TGTGCCACTGAGGGGCAGTATTTT. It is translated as CATEGQYF.

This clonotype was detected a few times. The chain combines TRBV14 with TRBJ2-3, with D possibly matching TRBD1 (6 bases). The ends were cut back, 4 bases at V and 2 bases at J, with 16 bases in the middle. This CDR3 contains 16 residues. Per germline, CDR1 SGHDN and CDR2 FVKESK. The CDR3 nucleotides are TGTGCCAGCAGCCGAATCGCAGGGGCAGACACAGATACGCAGTATTTT. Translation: CASSRIAGADTDTQYF.

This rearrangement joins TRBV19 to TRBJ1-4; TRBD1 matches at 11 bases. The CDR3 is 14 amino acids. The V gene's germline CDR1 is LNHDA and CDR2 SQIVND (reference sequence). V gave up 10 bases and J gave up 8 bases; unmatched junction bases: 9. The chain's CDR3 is CATLPGQGVEKLFF. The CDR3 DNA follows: TGTGCCACTTTGCCGGGACAGGGGGTAGAAAAACTGTTTTTT.

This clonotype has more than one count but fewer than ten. CDR3 DNA sequence: TGTGCCAGCAGTTCAGATCCGGACATCTCCTACAATGAGCAGTTCTTC. Protein: CASSSDPDISYNEQFF. V and J are TRBV6-1 and TRBJ2-1; D possibly corresponds to TRBD1 (5 bases). The CDR3 runs 16 residues. Trimming took off 5 bases at V and 0 bases at J, with 14 bases between the two ends. The germline V gene has CDR1 MNHNS and CDR2 SASEGT.

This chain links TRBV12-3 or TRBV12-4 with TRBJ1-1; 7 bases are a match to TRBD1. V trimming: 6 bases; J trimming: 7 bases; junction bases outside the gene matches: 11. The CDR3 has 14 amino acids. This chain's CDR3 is CASRPYRDSREAFF. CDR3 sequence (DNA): TGTGCCAGCAGACCCTACCGGGACAGCCGTGAAGCTTTCTTT.

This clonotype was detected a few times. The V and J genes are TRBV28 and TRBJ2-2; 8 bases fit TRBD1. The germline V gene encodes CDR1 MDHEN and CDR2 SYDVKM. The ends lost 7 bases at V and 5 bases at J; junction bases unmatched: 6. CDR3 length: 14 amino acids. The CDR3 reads CASTGQGWTGELFF. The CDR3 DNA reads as TGTGCCAGCACTGGACAGGGTTGGACCGGGGAGCTGTTTTTT.

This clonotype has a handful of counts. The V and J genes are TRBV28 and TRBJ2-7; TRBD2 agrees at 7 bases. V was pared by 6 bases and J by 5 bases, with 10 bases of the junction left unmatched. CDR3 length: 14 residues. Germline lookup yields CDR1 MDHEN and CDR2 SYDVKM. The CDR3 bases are TGTGCCAGCAGCGCCCGGCGGGAGCGGAACGAGCAGTACTTC. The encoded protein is CASSARRERNEQYF.

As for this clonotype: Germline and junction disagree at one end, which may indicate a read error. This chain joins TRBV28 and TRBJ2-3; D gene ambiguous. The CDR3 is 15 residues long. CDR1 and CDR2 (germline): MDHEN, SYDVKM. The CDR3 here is CASSLPGPDTETQYF. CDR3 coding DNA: TGTGCCAGCAGTTTGCCCGGACCAGACACAGAGACGCAGTATTTT.

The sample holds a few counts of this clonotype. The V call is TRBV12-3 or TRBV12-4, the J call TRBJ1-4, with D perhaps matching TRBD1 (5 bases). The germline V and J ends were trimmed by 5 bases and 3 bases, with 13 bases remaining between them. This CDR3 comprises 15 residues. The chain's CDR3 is CASSGRQRPNEKLFF. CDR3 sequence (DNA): TGTGCCAGCAGTGGTCGACAGCGACCTAATGAAAAACTGTTTTTT.

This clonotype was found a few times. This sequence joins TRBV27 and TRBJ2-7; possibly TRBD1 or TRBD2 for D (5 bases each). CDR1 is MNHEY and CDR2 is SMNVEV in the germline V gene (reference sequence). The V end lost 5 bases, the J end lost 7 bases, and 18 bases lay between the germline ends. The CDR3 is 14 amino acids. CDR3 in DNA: TGTGCCAGCAGTCCCCGGGGCGGGCACGTTGAGCAGTACTTC. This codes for CASSPRGGHVEQYF.

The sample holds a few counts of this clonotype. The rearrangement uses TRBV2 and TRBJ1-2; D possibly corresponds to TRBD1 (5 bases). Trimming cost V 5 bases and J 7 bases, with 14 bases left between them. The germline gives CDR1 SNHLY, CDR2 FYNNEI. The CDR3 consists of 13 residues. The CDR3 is CASSTQGVGGYTF. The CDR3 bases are TGTGCCAGCAGTACCCAGGGAGTTGGTGGCTACACCTTC. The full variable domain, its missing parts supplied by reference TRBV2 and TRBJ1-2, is EPEVTQTPSHQVTQMGQEVILRCVPISNHLYFYWYRQILGQKVEFLVSFYNNEISEKSEIFDDQFSVERPDGSNFTLKIRSTKLEDSAMYFCASSTQGVGGYTFGSGTRLTVV.

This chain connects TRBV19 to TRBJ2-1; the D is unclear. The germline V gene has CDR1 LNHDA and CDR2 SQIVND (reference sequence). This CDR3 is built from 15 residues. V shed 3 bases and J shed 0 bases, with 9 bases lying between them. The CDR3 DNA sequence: TGTGCCAGTAGTATCACAGAGAGCTCCTACAATGAGCAGTTCTTC. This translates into CASSITESSYNEQFF. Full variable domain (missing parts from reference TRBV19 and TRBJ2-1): DGGITQSPKYLFRKEGQNVTLSCEQNLNHDAMYWYRQDPGQGLRLIYYSQIVNDFQKGDIAEGYSVSREKKESFPLTVTSAQKNPTAFYLCASSITESSYNEQFFGPGTRLTVL.

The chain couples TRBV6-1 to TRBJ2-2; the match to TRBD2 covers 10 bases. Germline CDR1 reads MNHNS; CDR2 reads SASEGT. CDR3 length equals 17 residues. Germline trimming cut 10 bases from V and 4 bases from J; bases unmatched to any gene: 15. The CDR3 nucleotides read TGTGCCACCACAAGTACGGGACTAGCGACCCCCACCGGGGAGCTGTTTTTT. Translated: CATTSTGLATPTGELFF.

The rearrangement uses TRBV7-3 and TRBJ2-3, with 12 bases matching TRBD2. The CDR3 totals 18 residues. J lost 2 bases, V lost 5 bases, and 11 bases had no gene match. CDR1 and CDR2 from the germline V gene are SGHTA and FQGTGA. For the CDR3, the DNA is TGTGCCAGCAGCCCCGGACTAGCGGGGCGTCTACCCACAGATACGCAGTATTTT. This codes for CASSPGLAGRLPTDTQYF.

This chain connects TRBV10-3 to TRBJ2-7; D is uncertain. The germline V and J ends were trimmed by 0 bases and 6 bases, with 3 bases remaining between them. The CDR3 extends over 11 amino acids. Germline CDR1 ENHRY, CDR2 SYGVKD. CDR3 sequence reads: CAISESLEQYF. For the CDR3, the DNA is TGTGCCATCAGTGAGTCACTCGAGCAGTACTTC.